This T cell receptor (beta chain) was captured by sequencing in a study of shared clonotypes between healthy human individuals (dated by TCRdb to between 2020 and 2021). In terms of the full investigation: The cohort comprised two women and a few men aged 18 to 49 years. Per donor, leukapheresis produced somewhere between about 0.94 and 9.5 billion PBMCs. Blood TCR repertoires of about five healthy adults were deeply sequenced to estimate repertoire size and the extent of clonotype sharing between individuals. For each donor, CD4 naive and CD4 memory were each given three plates, CD8 naive was given two plates, and CD8 memory was given one plate. Different laboratories and diverse techniques were used to prepare libraries and sequence TCR repertoires, to increase sequencing depth and limit assay-specific biases. What the authors observed across the whole study: Pairwise subsampling led to the expectation that sequencing depth would affect the degree of clonotype sharing among donors. Estimated clonotype richness was generally larger for naive than for memory subsets. The genetic and exposure-history diversity represented was limited by the small number of donors. Even with the large sequencing depth, rarefaction of the sorted-subset datasets indicated that sequencing was incomplete. When several donors were compared, the shared fraction of clonotypes was about 5% for naive CD4, 3% to 4% for naive CD8, 2.3% for memory CD4, and 0.4% for memory CD8. Compared with non-shared clonotypes, the clonotypes found in all four sorted-subset donors had higher generation probabilities. Sampling was restricted to blood, and TCR repertoires in tissues likely differ from the TCR repertoires found in blood.

V trim: 2 bases; J trim: 3 bases; unmatched bases: 2. The CDR3 measures 14 amino acids from cysteine to phenylalanine. The kept DNA is CDR3 alone, 42 bases in frame from the first base. The germline V gene (reference sequence) yields MNHNY for CDR1 and SVGAGI for CDR2. Details on this clone: Its antigen specificity is not known. Within one base of it there is no much larger clone, and no base qualities were kept.

Healthy HIV-negative adults with no recently reported acute infections or vaccinations were included as donors. Only Caucasian adults living in Nashville, Tennessee, USA were represented among the donors. CD4+ T cells were enriched by magnetic negative selection; naive cells were then positively selected on CD45RA, and the negative fraction formed the memory subset. After blood collection by leukapheresis, PBMCs were isolated using Ficoll-Histopaque density gradient centrifugation and then cryopreserved in the vapor phase of liquid nitrogen. Purity and quantity of every magnetically sorted T cell population were checked by analytical flow cytometry. Each sorted fraction had its genomic DNA isolated and then quantified by UV absorbance on a Nanodrop 2000c. Using the deep immunoSEQ assay, multiplex PCR amplified TCR CDR3 regions from genomic DNA. Genomic DNA extracted from each cell subset was distributed evenly over all wells of several immunoSEQ 96-well plates, and each plate served as one replicate. For sorted subsets, roughly 200 ng of genomic DNA, equivalent to some 30,000 T cell genomes, went into each replicate PCR. Purified libraries were measured with a Qubit 3.0 fluorometer, size-checked on a Bioanalyzer 2100, and measured again with the KAPA Library Quantification kit. Each immunoSEQ 96-well plate was sequenced on its own single-read 150-cycle Illumina NextSeq 550 flow cell. On the study's bioinformatics: Because the immunoSEQ output held only junctional sequences and lacked quality scores, the filtering could not match the filtering applied to full-length reads. Sequences were annotated with PyIR, a Python wrapper for IgBLAST v1.9, and V/J genes and CDR3 were assigned using IMGT germline references. Any read was removed if the V/J assignment was weak (E-value above 1e-6), the CDR3 was missing, or the read contained stop codons, out-of-frame junctions, or ambiguous translated residues. V3J clonotypes were defined as sequences sharing an identical inferred V gene, J gene, and CDR3 amino acid sequence. To compute the percentage overlap between repertoires, the number of shared unique clonotypes was divided by the size of the smaller repertoire. Richness of each repertoire was evaluated using RTK rarefaction, the Chao1 estimator, and Recon v2.1 estimates of unobserved clonotypes. Generation probabilities for all TCRbeta clonotypes obtained by the gDNA method from a handful of donors were computed using OLGA. Here the immuneACCESS table is served through TCRdb, limited to in-frame sequences with V and J called. Missing clones are a known gap in these copies; in checked studies unresolved V genes cover under half, and the rest lacks a known reason. Clone size and V and J calls were adopted from that table, with D and trimming inferred from the DNA. Recorded for this sample are about 980,000 clones; about 80% of them occurred a single time. Clones ranked in the top ten supply approximately 1.5% of the sample.

This chain is built from TRBV6-6 and TRBJ1-2; 8 bases in the middle match TRBD1. The sequence derives from a man aged 18 to 29 in good health. Sequenced sample: memory CD4+ T cells sorted from blood. Reading the label with the study, this specimen's cell subset or site is: CD45RA-negative fraction. Here the CDR3 is given as CASSYTGGDYGYTF. The DNA sequence is TGTGCCAGCAGTTACACAGGGGGTGACTATGGCTACACCTTC.